This entry features one T cell receptor (beta chain) sequence. Its antigen remains unidentified. This sample is drawn from a study of beta chain features in type 1 diabetes. Findings and caveats of the study: VDJ junctions in type 1 diabetes patients carried more deletions and fewer insertions.

The authors reverse transcribed all of the isolated RNA, so sequencing captured expressed TCRB transcripts. TCRdb's copy holds only in-frame clones and misses some; the assay was immunoSEQ multiplex PCR. The sample consists of almost 350,000 clones, about 18% of them appearing once. Germline-derived CDR1 and CDR2 are KGHSH and LQKENI. Trimming shortened V by 6 bases and J by 2 bases, and 5 bases separated the two germline ends. CDR3 length: 11 amino acids. Each of the CD4+ naive, central memory, regulatory and stem cell-like memory populations was sorted via CD45RO/CCR7/CD25/CD127/CD95/CD27. Sequencing input: naive CD4+ T cells from blood. This chain links TRBV18 with TRBJ2-7, with D uncertain. The source is a woman younger than 35 in good health. This CDR3 is CASSSTYEQYF. In nucleotides, the CDR3 is TGTGCCAGCTCGTCTACCTACGAGCAGTACTTC.